Each of the 14 T cell receptor beta chains below was sequenced from the same sample in a study of blood T cell repertoires in COVID-19 (TCRdb year 2020). Receptor libraries were prepared by the immunoSEQ multiplex PCR assay. Sourced from immuneACCESS, this table was stored by TCRdb with only in-frame sequences that have V and J called. A share of the clones is absent; for the studies checked, an unresolved V gene accounts for under half, and the remainder has no known explanation. The sample yields 40,000 to 50,000 clones; roughly nine tenths were counted once. More than 7.5% of the sample goes to the ten largest clones. Sequenced input: peripheral blood. The receptors stem from a man aged 25 to 40 with active or convalescent COVID-19.

This clone was recorded only once. Additional DNA sequences in this sample encode the identical CDR3. The J gene is TRBJ2-1, the V gene TRBV7-9, with 10 bases fitting TRBD2. Germline assignment: CDR1 SEHNR and CDR2 FQNEAQ (reference sequence). CDR3 size: 15 residues. V was pared by 2 bases and J by 9 bases, with 7 bases of the junction left unmatched. CDR3 in DNA: TGTGCCAGCAGCTTACTAGCGGGAGACCGGGGTGAGCAGTTCTTC. The encoded protein is CASSLLAGDRGEQFF.

The rearrangement joins TRBV12-3 or TRBV12-4 to TRBJ1-2; D is possibly TRBD1 (5 bases). The CDR3 has 13 amino acids. Trimming pared 6 bases from V and 7 bases from J, leaving 15 bases between. Here the CDR3 DNA reads TGTGCCAGCAGCCCTTATGGGGGGTCTGGCTACACCTTC. Protein: CASSPYGGSGYTF.

The J gene is TRBJ2-1, the V gene TRBV11-3; 13 bases map to TRBD2. Unmatched junction bases numbered 6, after V lost 4 bases and J lost 9 bases. The germline V gene encodes CDR1 SGHNT and CDR2 YENEEA. CDR3 length: 15 residues. The CDR3 loop is CASSSGLAGVGEQFF. CDR3 bases: TGTGCCAGCAGCTCCGGACTAGCGGGAGTTGGTGAGCAGTTCTTC. The variable domain in full, completed from reference TRBV11-3 and TRBJ2-1, reads EAGVVQSPRYKIIEKKQPVAFWCNPISGHNTLYWYLQNLGQGPELLIRYENEEAVDDSQLPKDRFSAERLKGVDSTLKIQPAELGDSAVYLCASSSGLAGVGEQFFGPGTRLTVL.

V gene TRBV7-9 combines with J gene TRBJ1-2; maybe TRBD1 (5 bases). V lost 1 base to trimming and J lost 0 bases, with 9 bases between them. Germline assignment: CDR1 SEHNR and CDR2 FQNEAQ (reference sequence). This CDR3 has 15 amino acids. The CDR3 bases are TGTGCCAGCAGCTTAGAAACGACAGCTAACTATGGCTACACCTTC. This sequence encodes CASSLETTANYGYTF.

This chain links TRBV2 with TRBJ2-7; unclear D gene. In germline, CDR1 is SNHLY, CDR2 FYNNEI. Trimming stripped 4 bases from V and 6 bases from J, with 4 bases between. This CDR3 has 10 amino acids. DNA of the CDR3: TGTGCCAGCAGTGCCGGCGAGCAGTACGTC. Translation gives CASSAGEQYV.

V and J are TRBV7-9 and TRBJ1-4; D not certain. Germline loops: CDR1 SEHNR, CDR2 FQNEAQ (reference sequence). The V end was cut by 3 bases, the J end by 3 bases, with 11 bases between. The CDR3 contains 15 residues. CDR3: CASSFGPVANEKLFF. The CDR3 region has the DNA TGTGCCAGCAGCTTTGGTCCAGTGGCTAATGAAAAACTGTTTTTT.

The chain employs TRBV10-3 and TRBJ1-1, with D tentatively TRBD1 (5 bases). Trimming pared 8 bases from V and 0 bases from J, leaving 10 bases between. In germline, CDR1 is ENHRY, CDR2 SYGVKD. The CDR3 contains 13 residues. The CDR3 loop is CAIRGEVNTEAFF. The DNA of the CDR3 is TGTGCCATCCGGGGGGAGGTGAACACTGAAGCTTTCTTT.

This chain uses TRBV7-3 with TRBJ2-1; tentative D call: TRBD2 (6 bases). The CDR3 is 16 amino acids. V gave up 1 base and J gave up 0 bases, with 10 bases separating them. Germline assignment: CDR1 SGHTA and CDR2 FQGTGA. CDR3 nucleotides: TGTGCCAGCAGCTTAAGGGCGGGGAGCTCCTACAATGAGCAGTTCTTC. Translated: CASSLRAGSSYNEQFF.

The chain couples TRBV6-5 to TRBJ2-5; D not resolved. Between the trimmed V and J ends, which lost 6 bases and 8 bases, there was a span of 10 bases. Germline CDR1 and CDR2: MNHEY and SVGAGI. CDR3 size: 11 residues. CDR3 in amino acids: CASSHSRTQYF. In DNA form, the CDR3 reads TGTGCCAGCAGCCACTCCCGAACCCAGTACTTC.

The chain is built from TRBV18 and TRBJ1-2; the match to TRBD1 covers 11 bases. Germline V CDR1 and CDR2: KGHSH, LQKENI. The CDR3 covers 17 residues. The V and J ends lost 1 base and 3 bases, in that order; junction bases with no gene match: 7. The CDR3 DNA reads TGTGCCAGCTCACCACTGGACAGGGGGCTCGTAGACTATGGCTACACCTTC. It is translated as CASSPLDRGLVDYGYTF. The full variable domain, rest sourced from reference TRBV18 and TRBJ1-2, is NAGVMQNPRHLVRRRGQEARLRCSPMKGHSHVYWYRQLPEEGLKFMVYLQKENIIDESGMPKERFSAEFPKEGPSILRIQQVVRGDSAAYFCASSPLDRGLVDYGYTFGSGTRLTVV.

The CDR3 is CASSLGQASTDTQYF. The CDR3, as DNA: TGTGCCAGCAGCTTAGGACAGGCTAGCACAGATACGCAGTATTTT. The V and J genes are TRBV7-9 and TRBJ2-3; maybe TRBD1 (6 bases). Trimming removed 1 base at V and 0 bases at J, with 8 bases between. This CDR3 is built from 15 residues. Germline-derived CDR1 and CDR2 are SEHNR and FQNEAQ (reference sequence).

The V gene is TRBV6-6, the J gene TRBJ2-6; D is perhaps TRBD1 (7 bases). Trimming pared 10 bases from V and 4 bases from J, leaving 17 bases between. Germline loops: CDR1 MNHNY, CDR2 SVGAGI (reference sequence). The CDR3 length is 15 residues. The CDR3 reads CATQPTGRGANVLTF. In DNA, the CDR3 is TGTGCCACCCAACCGACAGGGAGGGGGGCCAACGTCCTGACTTTC.

The chain's CDR3 is CASSLERMLGYGYTF. In DNA, the CDR3 is TGTGCCAGCAGCTTAGAACGGATGCTAGGCTATGGCTACACCTTC. This chain joins TRBV11-2 and TRBJ1-2, with D unresolved. CDR3 length equals 15 residues. V lost 0 bases and J 4 bases, leaving 12 bases between the germline ends. Germline V lookup: CDR1 SGHAT, CDR2 FQNNGV.

This chain links TRBV7-9 with TRBJ1-3; a possible D gene is TRBD1 (5 bases). The CDR3 has 15 amino acids. The V end was cut by 1 base, the J end by 2 bases, with 9 bases between. The germline gives CDR1 SEHNR, CDR2 FQNEAQ (reference sequence). CDR3 coding DNA: TGTGCCAGCAGCTTAGTGCTAGGGGCTGGAAACACCATATATTTT. Translating it yields CASSLVLGAGNTIYF.